This TCR beta chain was recovered during a study of T cells after yellow fever vaccination. Background on the study: Low-cell-number fractions were prepared with SMART-Seq v4 Ultra Low Input. Findings of the study overall: Only a small proportion of the clonotypes turned up in both the CD4 and the CD8 compartments, likely arising from convergent recombination. In post-booster samples, most primary-vaccination clones reappeared (about 96% CD4, about 91% CD8).

Comments on this clonotype: No antigen is known for it.

The CDR3 is 17 amino acids. The V and J ends lost 1 base and 2 bases, in that order; junction bases with no gene match: 5. 5'RACE template switching added a universal primer site and UMIs to TCR cDNA. TCRdb called the 5' RACE reads again in MiXCR, with one record for every CDR3 protein. The sample holds around 530,000 distinct CDR3 sequences, about a sixth seen once. The genes are TRBV12-3 or TRBV12-4 and TRBJ2-3, with 11 bases that match TRBD2. The clonotype comes from a man between 18 and 29 years old who received the YFV17D yellow fever vaccine. Here the sequenced sample was PBMCs, taken 5 to 6 days after the first yellow fever vaccination. As DNA, the CDR3 is TGTGCCAGCAGTTTAGGACTAGCGGGGAGCGACACAGATACGCAGTATTTT. Protein sequence: CASSLGLAGSDTDTQYF.